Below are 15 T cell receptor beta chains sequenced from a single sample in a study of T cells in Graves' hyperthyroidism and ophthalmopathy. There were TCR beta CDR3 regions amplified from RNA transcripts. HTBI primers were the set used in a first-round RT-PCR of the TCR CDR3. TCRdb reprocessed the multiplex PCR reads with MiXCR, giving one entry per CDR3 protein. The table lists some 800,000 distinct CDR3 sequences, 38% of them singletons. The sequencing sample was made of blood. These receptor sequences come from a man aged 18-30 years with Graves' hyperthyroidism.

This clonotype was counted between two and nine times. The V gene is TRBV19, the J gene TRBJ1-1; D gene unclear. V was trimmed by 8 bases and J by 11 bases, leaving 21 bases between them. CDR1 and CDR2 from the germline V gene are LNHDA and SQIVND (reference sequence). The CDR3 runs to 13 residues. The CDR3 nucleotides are TGTGCCAGTTCACCCCTTGGAGGCGGTTCTGCTTTCTTT. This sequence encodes CASSPLGGGSAFF.

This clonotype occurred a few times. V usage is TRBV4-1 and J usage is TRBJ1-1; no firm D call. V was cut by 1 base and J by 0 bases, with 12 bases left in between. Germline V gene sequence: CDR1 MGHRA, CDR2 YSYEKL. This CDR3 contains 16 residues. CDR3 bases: TGCGCCAGCAGCCAAGTCTCTGGACCGCTGAACACTGAAGCTTTCTTT. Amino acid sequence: CASSQVSGPLNTEAFF.

The CDR3 DNA reads as TGTGCCAGCAGCTCCTCCATGTCCACTGAAGCTTTCTTT. This codes for CASSSSMSTEAFF. The chain couples TRBV11-3 to TRBJ1-1; D not certain. Trimming stripped 4 bases from V and 4 bases from J, with 10 bases between. Germline values: CDR1 SGHNT, CDR2 YENEEA. The length of the CDR3 is 13 residues.

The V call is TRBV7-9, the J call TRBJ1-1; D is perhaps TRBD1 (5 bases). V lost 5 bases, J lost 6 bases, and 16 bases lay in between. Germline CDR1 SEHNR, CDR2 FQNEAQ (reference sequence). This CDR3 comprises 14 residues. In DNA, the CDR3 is TGTGCCAGCAGCAAAACAGAGGGGATGGCTGAAGCTTTCTTT. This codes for CASSKTEGMAEAFF.

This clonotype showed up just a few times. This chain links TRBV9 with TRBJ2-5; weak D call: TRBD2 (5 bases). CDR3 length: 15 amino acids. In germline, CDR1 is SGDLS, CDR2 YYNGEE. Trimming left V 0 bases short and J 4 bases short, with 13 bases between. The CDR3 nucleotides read TGTGCCAGCAGCGTAGGTGCGGGCCCTGGAGAGACCCAGTACTTC. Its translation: CASSVGAGPGETQYF. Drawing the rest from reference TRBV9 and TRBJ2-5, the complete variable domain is DSGVTQTPKHLITATGQRVTLRCSPRSGDLSVYWYQQSLDQGLQFLIQYYNGEERAKGNILERFSAQQFPDLHSELNLSSLELGDSALYFCASSVGAGPGETQYFGPGTRLLVL.

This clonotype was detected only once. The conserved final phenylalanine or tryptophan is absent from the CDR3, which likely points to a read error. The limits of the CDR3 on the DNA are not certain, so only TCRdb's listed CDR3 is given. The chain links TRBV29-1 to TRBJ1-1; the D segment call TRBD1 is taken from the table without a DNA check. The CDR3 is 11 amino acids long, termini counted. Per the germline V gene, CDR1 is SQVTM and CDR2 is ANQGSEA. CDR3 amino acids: CSVEDQGQSFY.

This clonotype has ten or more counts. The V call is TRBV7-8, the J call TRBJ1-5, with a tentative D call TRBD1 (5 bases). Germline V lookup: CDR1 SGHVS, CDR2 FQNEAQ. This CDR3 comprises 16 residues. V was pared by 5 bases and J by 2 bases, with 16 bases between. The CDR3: CASSNLGEWGNQPQHF. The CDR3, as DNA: TGTGCCAGCAGCAACTTAGGGGAGTGGGGCAATCAGCCCCAGCATTTT.

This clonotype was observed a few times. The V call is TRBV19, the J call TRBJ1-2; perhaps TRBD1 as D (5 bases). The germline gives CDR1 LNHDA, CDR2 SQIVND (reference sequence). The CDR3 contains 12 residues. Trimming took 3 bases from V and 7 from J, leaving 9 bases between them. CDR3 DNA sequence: TGTGCCAGTAGTATTGGAGGGGTTGGCTACACCTTC. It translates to CASSIGGVGYTF.

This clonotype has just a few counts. In DNA, the CDR3 is TGTGCCACCAGCAGAGAGGCTAGCGGGACGGCAGGAAATGAGCAGTTCTTC. It translates to CATSREASGTAGNEQFF. This chain connects TRBV15 to TRBJ2-1; 9 bases are a match to TRBD2. V shed 0 bases and J 7 bases; nucleotides not matched to a gene: 10. This CDR3 has 17 residues. Germline CDR1 and CDR2: LNHNV and YYDKDF (reference sequence). The full variable domain, in which reference TRBV15 and TRBJ2-1 provide the parts outside the CDR3, is DAMVIQNPRYQVTQFGKPVTLSCSQTLNHNVMYWYQQKSSQAPKLLFHYYDKDFNNEADTPDNFQSRRPNTSFCFLDIRSPGLGDTAMYLCATSREASGTAGNEQFFGPGTRLTVL.

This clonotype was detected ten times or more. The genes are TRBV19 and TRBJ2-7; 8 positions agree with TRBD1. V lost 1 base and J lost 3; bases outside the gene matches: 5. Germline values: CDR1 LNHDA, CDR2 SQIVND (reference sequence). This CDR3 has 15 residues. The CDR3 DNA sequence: TGTGCCAGTAGTATAGCGGGGACAGGACTCTACGAGCAGTACTTC. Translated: CASSIAGTGLYEQYF.

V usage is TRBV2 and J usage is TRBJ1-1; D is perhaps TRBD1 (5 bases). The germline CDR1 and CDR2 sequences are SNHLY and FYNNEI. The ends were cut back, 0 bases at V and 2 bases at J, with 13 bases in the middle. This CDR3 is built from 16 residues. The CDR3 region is CASSEANRPGNTEAFF. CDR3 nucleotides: TGTGCCAGCAGTGAAGCGAACAGGCCTGGAAACACTGAAGCTTTCTTT.

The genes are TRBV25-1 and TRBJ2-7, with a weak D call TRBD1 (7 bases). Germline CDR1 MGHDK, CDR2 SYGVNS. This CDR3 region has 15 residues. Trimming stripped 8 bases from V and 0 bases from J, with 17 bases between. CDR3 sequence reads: CASQEVRDSSYEQYF. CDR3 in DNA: TGTGCCAGCCAAGAAGTGCGGGACAGCTCCTACGAGCAGTACTTC.

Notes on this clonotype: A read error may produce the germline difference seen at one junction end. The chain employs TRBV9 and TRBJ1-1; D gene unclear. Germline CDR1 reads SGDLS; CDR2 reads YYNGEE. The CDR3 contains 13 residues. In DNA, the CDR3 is TGTGCCAGCGGCGTAGGAGGAAGCACTGAAGCTTTCTTT. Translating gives CASGVGGSTEAFF.

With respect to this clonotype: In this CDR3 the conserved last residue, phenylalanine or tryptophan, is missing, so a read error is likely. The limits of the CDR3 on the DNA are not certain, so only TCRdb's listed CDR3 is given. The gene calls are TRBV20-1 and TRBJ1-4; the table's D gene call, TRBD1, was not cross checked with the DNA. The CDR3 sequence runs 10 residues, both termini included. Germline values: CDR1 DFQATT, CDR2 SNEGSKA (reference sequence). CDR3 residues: CSASYRGQGY.

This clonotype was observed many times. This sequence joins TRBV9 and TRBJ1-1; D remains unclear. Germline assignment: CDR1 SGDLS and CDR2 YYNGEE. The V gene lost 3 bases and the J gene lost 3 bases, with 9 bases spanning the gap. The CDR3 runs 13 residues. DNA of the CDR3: TGTGCCAGCAGCGCCCGGACGTACACTGAAGCTTTCTTT. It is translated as CASSARTYTEAFF.